This T cell receptor (beta chain) was recorded in a study of technical replicates of blood from a few donors. This CDR3 has 13 amino acids. The germline V gene has CDR1 SGHNT and CDR2 YENEEA. Trimming stripped 3 bases from V and 1 base from J, with 6 bases between. The table came from immunoSEQ multiplex PCR; TCRdb's copy has only in-frame clones and leaves some out. This sample carries approximately 70,000 clones, under 98% of them seen once, and the ten largest clones take 0.25% to 0.3%. The chain uses TRBV11-3 and TRBJ1-1; TRBD1 is a possible D gene (5 bases). This TCR was recovered from a human donor in good health. The specimen was T cells isolated from PBMCs. The CDR3 here is CASSFGQNTEAFF. The CDR3 coding sequence is TGTGCCAGCAGCTTCGGACAGAACACTGAAGCTTTCTTT. The full variable domain, with the rest looked up from reference TRBV11-3 and TRBJ1-1, is EAGVVQSPRYKIIEKKQPVAFWCNPISGHNTLYWYLQNLGQGPELLIRYENEEAVDDSQLPKDRFSAERLKGVDSTLKIQPAELGDSAVYLCASSFGQNTEAFFGQGTRLTVV.